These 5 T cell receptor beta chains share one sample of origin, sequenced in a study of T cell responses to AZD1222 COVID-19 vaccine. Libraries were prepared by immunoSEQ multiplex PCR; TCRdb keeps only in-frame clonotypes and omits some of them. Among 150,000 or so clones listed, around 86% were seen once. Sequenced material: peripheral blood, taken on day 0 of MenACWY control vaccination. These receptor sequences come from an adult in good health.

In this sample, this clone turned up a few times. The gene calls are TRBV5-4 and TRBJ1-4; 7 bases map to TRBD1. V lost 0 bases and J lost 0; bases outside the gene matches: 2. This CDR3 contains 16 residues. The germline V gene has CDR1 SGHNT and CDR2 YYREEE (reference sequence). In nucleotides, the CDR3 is TGTGCCAGCAGCTTGGGACAGGGAGCAACTAATGAAAAACTGTTTTTT. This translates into CASSLGQGATNEKLFF.

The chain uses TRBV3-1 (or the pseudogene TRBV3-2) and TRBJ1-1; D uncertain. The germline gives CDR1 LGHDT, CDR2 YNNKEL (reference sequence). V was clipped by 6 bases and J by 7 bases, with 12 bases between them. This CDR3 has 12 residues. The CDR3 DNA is TGTGCCAGCAGTCCCGGAACGGTTGAAGCTTTCTTT. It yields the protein CASSPGTVEAFF.

CDR3 sequence: CASSKGRAGSYTQYF. The CDR3 coding sequence is TGTGCCAGTAGTAAGGGTCGGGCAGGATCCTATACGCAGTATTTT. The chain uses TRBV19 and TRBJ2-3; no firm D call. CDR1 and CDR2 (germline): LNHDA, SQIVND (reference sequence). V was shortened by 4 bases and J by 7 bases, with 18 bases between the two germline ends. The CDR3 has 15 amino acids.

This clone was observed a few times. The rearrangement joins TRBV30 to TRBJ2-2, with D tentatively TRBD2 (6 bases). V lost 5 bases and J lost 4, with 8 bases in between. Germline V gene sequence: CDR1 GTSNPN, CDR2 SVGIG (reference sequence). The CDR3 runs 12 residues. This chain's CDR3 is CAWRGSTGELFF. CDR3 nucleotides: TGTGCCTGGCGGGGGTCCACCGGGGAGCTGTTTTTT.

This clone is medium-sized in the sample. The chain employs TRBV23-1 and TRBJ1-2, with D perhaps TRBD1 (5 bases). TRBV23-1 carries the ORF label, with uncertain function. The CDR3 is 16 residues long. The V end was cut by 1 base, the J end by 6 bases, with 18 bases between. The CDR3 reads CASSQFPLRGRDGYTF. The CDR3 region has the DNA TGCGCCAGCAGTCAATTCCCCCTAAGGGGACGGGATGGCTACACCTTC.